The present T cell receptor beta chain was sequenced within a study of cytomegalovirus exposure and HLA in healthy donors. Study findings and constraints: According to a later analysis, donors in an Asian-associated ancestry cluster reportedly had fewer N-insertions than the approximately 670-donor mean. Links to common viral pathogens appeared, in a later analysis, for several of the most significant clusters. An analysis that was carried out later associated 15,000 to 20,000 TCR beta sequences with HLA alleles at 0.05 false discovery rate.

A note on this clone: The target antigen is unknown.

Vbeta (60) and Jbeta (13) primers were used in the PCR. Authors' processing steps: Unique TCR beta chains totaled some 80 million in a later count, with roughly 11 million of them shared. Sequenced by immunoSEQ multiplex PCR; TCRdb stores in-frame clones only, minus some. V and J calls and clone size are copied from that table; D and trimming were computed from the DNA. The sample data list 50,000 or so clones. The sequencing sample was made of PBMCs. The TCR was taken from a man aged 50-59 years in good health and CMV-seropositive.

The CDR3 coding sequence is TGTGCCAGCAGTGACAACCCCCCTACCTACGAGCAGTACTTC. It yields the protein CASSDNPPTYEQYF. The rearrangement joins TRBV6-1 to TRBJ2-7; D call uncertain. Germline values: CDR1 MNHNS, CDR2 SASEGT. This CDR3 comprises 14 residues. Trimming removed 3 bases at V and 2 bases at J, with 11 bases between.